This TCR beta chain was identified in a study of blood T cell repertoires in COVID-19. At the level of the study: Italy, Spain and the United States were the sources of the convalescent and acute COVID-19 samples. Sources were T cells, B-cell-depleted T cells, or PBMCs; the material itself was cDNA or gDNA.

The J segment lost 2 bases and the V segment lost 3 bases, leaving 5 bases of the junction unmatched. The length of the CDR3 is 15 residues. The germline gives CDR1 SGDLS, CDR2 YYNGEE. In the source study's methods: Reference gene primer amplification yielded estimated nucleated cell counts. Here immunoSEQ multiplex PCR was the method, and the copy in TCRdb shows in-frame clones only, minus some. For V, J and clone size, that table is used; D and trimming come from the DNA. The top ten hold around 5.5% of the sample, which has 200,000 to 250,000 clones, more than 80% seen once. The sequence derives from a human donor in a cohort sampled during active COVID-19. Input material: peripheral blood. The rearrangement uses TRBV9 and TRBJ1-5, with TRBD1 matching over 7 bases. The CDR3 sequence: CASSARDSRNQPQHF. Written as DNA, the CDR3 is TGTGCCAGCAGCGCCAGGGACAGTCGCAATCAGCCCCAGCATTTT. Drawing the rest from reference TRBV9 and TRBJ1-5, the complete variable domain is DSGVTQTPKHLITATGQRVTLRCSPRSGDLSVYWYQQSLDQGLQFLIQYYNGEERAKGNILERFSAQQFPDLHSELNLSSLELGDSALYFCASSARDSRNQPQHFGDGTRLSIL.